This TCR beta chain came from a study of human T cells and chemical hapten exposure. Study-level background: Sensitization was performed using 2% DPC on an approximately 2 cm by approximately 2 cm upper inner arm skin site.

The library put unique molecular identifiers onto individual cDNA molecules. In the study's own analysis: TCRs per sample had a median of roughly 96,000 and ranged from roughly 23,224 to 700,000. TCRdb recomputed calls from the RACE reads with MiXCR, one row per CDR3 protein. The V and J calls shown here were made by TCRdb, not taken from the authors' results. The repertoire holds 380,000 or so distinct CDR3 sequences, approximately 5% seen once, with around 2% in the top ten. The ends were cut back, 1 base at V and 1 base at J, with 10 bases in the middle. The CDR3 consists of 15 residues. This sample's time point: patch test 1, 2 weeks after DPC sensitization. Treatment: therapeutic diphenylcyclopropenone sensitization with weekly scalp DPC. Alopecia patients between 18 and 70 years old and suitable for DPC were used as donors. This clonotype was seen at least ten times.

The sequence derives from a woman in her 50s with alopecia areata. Some clones in this sample may be carry-over from other donors' samples. The material sequenced was whole blood, taken in connection with sensitization to the hapten diphenylcyclopropenone (DPC). The rearrangement links TRBV12-3 or TRBV12-4 to TRBJ2-5; D gene uncertain. The CDR3 region has the DNA TGTGCCAGCAGTTTAGGTCAAGCCCCCCAAGAGACCCAGTACTTC. Translated, it gives CASSLGQAPQETQYF.